The 14 T cell receptor beta chains presented below share a single source sample, sequenced in a study of shared clonotypes between healthy human individuals (dated by TCRdb to the early 2020s). Libraries came from the immunoSEQ multiplex PCR assay. This is the immuneACCESS table as TCRdb keeps it, with only in-frame sequences that have V and J called. A part of the clones is gone; compared with another copy, unresolved V genes explain less than half, and the rest is unexplained. Recorded for this sample are approximately 1.5 million clones; 97% to 99% of them occurred a single time. Of the sample, over 0.3% falls within the top ten clones. Sequencing was carried out using naive CD4+ T cells sorted from blood. Read against the paper, the sample's cell subset or site label means: CD45RA+ positively selected. These receptors were collected from a man aged 25-40 years in good health.

CDR3 nucleotides: TGCAGCGTTGAGGCTAGCGGTACCTACAATGAGCAGTTCTTC. The encoded protein is CSVEASGTYNEQFF. V and J are TRBV29-1 and TRBJ2-1; 7 positions agree with TRBD2. V lost 3 bases to trimming and J lost 2 bases; unmatched junction nucleotides: 4. CDR3 length: 14 amino acids. Germline V CDR1 and CDR2: SQVTM, ANQGSEA.

This CDR3 is CASSIRTGTGRSGANVLTF. CDR3 in DNA: TGTGCCAGTAGTATCCGGACCGGGACAGGGCGCTCTGGGGCCAACGTCCTGACTTTC. The genes are TRBV19 and TRBJ2-6; 9 nucleotides line up with TRBD1. Germline trimming cut 3 bases from V and 0 bases from J; bases unmatched to any gene: 9. This CDR3 has 19 amino acids. The germline V gene has CDR1 LNHDA and CDR2 SQIVND (reference sequence).

The chain employs TRBV27 and TRBJ2-7; D remains ambiguous. This CDR3 has 12 amino acids. The germline V gene encodes CDR1 MNHEY and CDR2 SMNVEV (reference sequence). CDR3 DNA: TGTGCAGCCGGCGCAGCATACTACGAGCAGTACTTC. It codes for CAAGAAYYEQYF.

The chain recombines TRBV12-5 with TRBJ1-1, with 8 bases lining up with TRBD1. The CDR3 is 18 amino acids. Trimming took 1 base from V and 3 from J; bases not matched to a gene: 13. Germline CDR1 and CDR2: LGHNT and FRNRAP. The CDR3 spells CASGLALGQGALDTEAFF. The CDR3 DNA is TGTGCTAGTGGTTTGGCTCTGGGGCAGGGGGCGTTGGACACTGAAGCTTTCTTT.

The chain couples TRBV2 to TRBJ1-5, with D possibly matching TRBD1 (5 bases). Germline V CDR1 and CDR2: SNHLY, FYNNEI. The CDR3 runs 14 residues. The V and J ends lost 5 bases and 7 bases respectively, with 15 bases between them. CDR3 loop: CASSRQGKDQPQHF. In DNA, the CDR3 is TGTGCCAGCAGTCGGCAGGGAAAGGACCAGCCCCAGCATTTT. Using reference TRBV2 and TRBJ1-5 for the parts outside the CDR3, the full variable domain is EPEVTQTPSHQVTQMGQEVILRCVPISNHLYFYWYRQILGQKVEFLVSFYNNEISEKSEIFDDQFSVERPDGSNFTLKIRSTKLEDSAMYFCASSRQGKDQPQHFGDGTRLSIL.

This clone has a single count. V is TRBV6-5 and J is TRBJ2-2; 7 bases match TRBD1. CDR1 and CDR2 from the germline V gene are MNHEY and SVGAGI. The CDR3 contains 16 residues. Trimming cost V 0 bases and J 4 bases; bases outside gene matches: 5. DNA of the CDR3: TGTGCCAGCAGTTACTCGAGAGGGGGCGGCACCGGGGAGCTGTTTTTT. Translation gives CASSYSRGGGTGELFF.

Concerning this clone itself: Other DNA sequences of this sample code for an identical CDR3. V gene TRBV6-6 combines with J gene TRBJ1-2; D is possibly TRBD1 (5 bases). Per the germline V gene, CDR1 is MNHNY and CDR2 is SVGAGI (reference sequence). V lost 6 bases to trimming and J lost 5 bases, with 13 bases between them. The CDR3 is made up of 13 amino acids. As DNA, the CDR3 is TGTGCCAGCAGCTCGAGGGAGGGGTATGGCTACACCTTC. As protein: CASSSREGYGYTF.

This rearrangement joins TRBV25-1 to TRBJ2-5, with D maybe TRBD1 (6 bases). The CDR3 spans 17 residues. Looked up from germline, CDR1 is MGHDK and CDR2 is SYGVNS. The V and J ends lost 3 bases and 2 bases respectively, with 19 bases between them. In nucleotides, the CDR3 is TGTGCCAGCAGTGATGTTTCCTTAGGTACAGGGCAAGAGACCCAGTACTTC. This sequence encodes CASSDVSLGTGQETQYF.

This chain joins TRBV7-2 and TRBJ2-7, with D perhaps TRBD2 (5 bases). Germline V gene lookup returns CDR1 SGHTA and CDR2 FQGNSA. The CDR3 runs 15 residues. The germline V and J ends were trimmed by 0 bases and 2 bases, with 11 bases remaining between them. The CDR3 region is CASSLAGVEPYEQYF. CDR3 sequence (DNA): TGTGCCAGCAGCTTAGCGGGAGTAGAACCCTACGAGCAGTACTTC. Combining the CDR3 with reference TRBV7-2 and TRBJ2-7 gives the whole variable domain GAGVSQSPSNKVTEKGKDVELRCDPISGHTALYWYRQSLGQGLEFLIYFQGNSAPDKSGLPSDRFSAERTGGSVSTLTIQRTQQEDSAVYLCASSLAGVEPYEQYFGPGTRLTVT.

The chain employs TRBV7-9 and TRBJ2-5; 9 bases are shared with TRBD1. The ends lost 5 bases at V and 5 bases at J; junction bases unmatched: 9. The CDR3 loop spans 15 amino acids. Looked up from germline, CDR1 is SEHNR and CDR2 is FQNEAQ (reference sequence). Here the CDR3 DNA reads TGTGCCAGCAGCAGATTCCAGGGGACAGGGGAGACCCAGTACTTC. This sequence encodes CASSRFQGTGETQYF.

Written as DNA, the CDR3 is TGTGCCAGCAGAGGTATGGGGGGCGGCACTGAAGCTTTCTTT. This codes for CASRGMGGGTEAFF. The genes are TRBV28 and TRBJ1-1; maybe TRBD1 (6 bases). The germline V gene encodes CDR1 MDHEN and CDR2 SYDVKM. Trimming took 6 bases from V and 4 from J, leaving 15 bases between them. There are 14 residues in the CDR3.

This chain uses TRBV5-1 with TRBJ2-1, with TRBD2 identical over 9 bases. This CDR3 comprises 15 residues. Per the germline V gene, CDR1 is SGHRS and CDR2 is YFSETQ. With 9 bases clipped from V and 9 bases from J, the junction kept 16 bases outside the gene matches. The CDR3 region is CATHWGAGGGGEQFF. The CDR3, as DNA: TGCGCCACCCACTGGGGAGCGGGAGGTGGAGGTGAGCAGTTCTTC.

With regard to this clone: The sample holds other DNA sequences that translate to the same CDR3. This chain links TRBV29-1 with TRBJ1-2, with 9 bases fitting TRBD1. The CDR3 covers 12 residues. V dropped 3 bases and J dropped 5; count of bases not matched to a gene: 1. Germline V gene data show CDR1 as SQVTM and CDR2 as ANQGSEA. The CDR3 protein is CSVDGQGYGYTF. In DNA form, the CDR3 reads TGCAGCGTTGATGGACAGGGGTATGGCTACACCTTC.

The chain employs TRBV6-1 and TRBJ1-1; unclear D gene. V gave up 3 bases and J gave up 0 bases, with 14 bases separating them. The CDR3 covers 16 residues. Germline V gene sequence: CDR1 MNHNS, CDR2 SASEGT. In DNA form, the CDR3 reads TGTGCCAGCAGTGATTTCCTGGCGGGATTGAACACTGAAGCTTTCTTT. The encoded protein is CASSDFLAGLNTEAFF.